This T cell receptor beta chain was found in a study of T cells expressing NK-cell markers (dated by TCRdb to about 2020). Context from the whole study: In sorted CD3+CD56+NKG2C+, CD3+CD56+NKG2C- and CD3+CD56-NKG2C+ T-cell subsets from roughly 8 donors, TCR beta-chain repertoires were profiled. Sequencing of the libraries produced 2 x 150 bp reads on Illumina HiSeq 2000/2500, MiSeq or NextSeq. The eight sequenced donors were randomly selected healthy volunteers, three men and five women. Among the eight sequenced donors, seven were HCMV-seropositive and one was HCMV-seronegative. Study-wide findings and limitations: In roughly six donors, the dominant CD3+CD56+NKG2C+ clonotypes ranked among the top 10 CD8+ clonotypes, making up about 1.0-7.5% of CD8+ T cells. Whether the expanded NKG2C-expressing T cell clones were specific for HCMV antigens remained unclear. Those dominant clonotypes were again the most abundant among CD3+CD56-NKG2C+ cells in four donors, at roughly 25-60.1%.

TCRdb names Illumina HiSeq 2000 as the instrument used. 5'RACE template switching, by which a universal primer site and unique molecular identifiers were added, was used to make TCR beta cDNA libraries. Priming for cDNA synthesis came from the TCR beta constant segment, and two successive PCR amplification steps followed. On the authors' methods: MIGEC was used to demultiplex reads and group reads by UMI, and MiTCR was used to assemble and quantify clonotypes. To exclude erroneous sequences, only TCR cDNA sequences supported by at least two reads were retained. The tcR package was used for downstream repertoire analysis, and clonotypes were matched across fractions by CDR3 nucleotide sequence plus V segment. VDJmatch was used to annotate antigen specificity against VDJdb, with one amino acid substitution allowed in CDR3. Each CDR3 protein sequence appears as one entry after TCRdb reprocessed the reads, and no DNA is included. It is TCRdb's table, rather than the study itself, that gives the V and J calls and clone size. The table for this sample lists hundreds of thousands of distinct CDR3 sequences. Around 4% of the sample goes to the ten largest clones.

A commercial ELISA kit detecting HCMV-specific IgG in serum was used to determine HCMV serostatus. Ficoll density gradient centrifugation was used to isolate peripheral blood mononuclear cells from blood. The CDR3 starts with the cysteine, ends with the phenylalanine, and has 15 residues. Only the protein sequence is given. Per the germline V gene (reference sequence), DFQATT is the CDR1 and SNEGSKA is the CDR2. As to this clonotype: Its binding antigen is unknown.

Source material: blood T cells: a sorted CD56 or NKG2C T cell subset, CD4+ or CD8+ T cells, or bulk PBMC T cells (not recorded which). This receptor was identified in a man aged 18 to 30 in good health. Donor details come from another sample of the same person, matched by shared clones. The chain links TRBV20-1 with TRBJ2-7; there is no DNA to check the TCRdb D call of TRBD2. CDR3 region: CSATPPGLAGFEQYF.